The next 14 T cell receptor beta chains were all read from a single sample in a study of high-grade serous ovarian cancer treatment subgroups. TCRdb's table, derived via immunoSEQ multiplex PCR, lists solely in-frame clones and lacks some. This sample has 6,000 to 7,000 clones, with under 85% found just once. Tumor samples were taken before definitive surgery or chemotherapy. The specimen was tumor tissue. The source is a human donor with high-grade serous ovarian cancer.

The rearrangement joins TRBV6-1 to TRBJ2-7, with TRBD2 as a possible D gene (5 bases). Trimming removed 7 bases from V and 8 bases from J, with 18 bases in between. Per the germline V gene, CDR1 is MNHNS and CDR2 is SASEGT. The CDR3 totals 13 residues. CDR3 DNA sequence: TGTGCCAGCAAAGGAGGTACCATGAACAAGCAGTACTTC. This encodes CASKGGTMNKQYF.

This clone has just a few counts. This chain connects TRBV7-2 to TRBJ1-6; 9 bases fit TRBD1. V shed 4 bases and J 9 bases; nucleotides not matched to a gene: 4. In germline, CDR1 is SGHTA, CDR2 FQGNSA. The CDR3 totals 14 residues. Here the CDR3 DNA reads TGTGCCAGCAGCTCAGGACAGGGGTTTTCACCCCTCCACTTT. It translates to CASSSGQGFSPLHF.

The V call is TRBV19, the J call TRBJ2-1, with D unresolved. The CDR3 contains 13 residues. V gave up 6 bases and J gave up 6 bases, with 12 bases separating them. The germline V gene has CDR1 LNHDA and CDR2 SQIVND (reference sequence). CDR3 sequence: CASSPGRRNEQFF. The CDR3 DNA reads as TGTGCCAGTAGCCCGGGCCGCCGCAATGAGCAGTTCTTC.

V and J are TRBV2 and TRBJ2-5; tentative D call: TRBD1 (6 bases). V dropped 2 bases and J dropped 7 bases, with 23 bases sitting between them. The CDR3 is 17 residues long. The V gene's germline CDR1 is SNHLY and CDR2 FYNNEI. The CDR3 spells CASSENGPNVQGRTQYF. Written as DNA, the CDR3 is TGTGCCAGCAGTGAAAACGGCCCCAACGTCCAGGGGAGGACCCAGTACTTC.

The V gene is TRBV7-9, the J gene TRBJ2-5, with 7 bases aligning to TRBD2. J lost 3 bases, V lost 5 bases, and 3 bases had no gene match. The germline CDR1 and CDR2 sequences are SEHNR and FQNEAQ (reference sequence). This CDR3 is 13 amino acids long. CDR3 sequence reads: CASSRDYEETQYF. As DNA, the CDR3 is TGTGCCAGCAGCAGGGACTACGAAGAGACCCAGTACTTC.

The chain links TRBV15 to TRBJ2-1; D remains ambiguous. The CDR3 consists of 15 residues. Trimming took 1 base from V and 2 from J, leaving 9 bases between them. Germline V gives CDR1 LNHNV, CDR2 YYDKDF (reference sequence). The CDR3 sequence is CATSRGSEPYNEQFF. For the CDR3, the DNA is TGTGCCACCAGCAGAGGAAGTGAACCCTACAATGAGCAGTTCTTC.

This clone was detected a few times. The J gene is TRBJ1-1, the V gene TRBV6-6; TRBD1 agrees at 8 bases. V lost 6 bases and J lost 1; bases outside the gene matches: 7. The CDR3 contains 15 residues. Per germline, CDR1 MNHNY and CDR2 SVGAGI (reference sequence). The CDR3 bases are TGTGCCAGCAGGGGGCCCGGGACAGGGAACACTGAAGCTTTCTTT. As protein: CASRGPGTGNTEAFF.

This rearrangement joins TRBV10-2 to TRBJ2-7; 12 bases agree with TRBD2. CDR3 length equals 15 residues. The germline V gene encodes CDR1 WSHSY and CDR2 SAAADI. The J segment lost 4 bases and the V segment lost 3 bases, leaving 4 bases of the junction unmatched. CDR3 protein: CASSEPSGGGYEQYF. The CDR3 DNA follows: TGCGCCAGCAGTGAACCTAGCGGGGGGGGTTACGAGCAGTACTTC.

The chain recombines TRBV2 with TRBJ2-1; TRBD1 is a possible D gene (6 bases). Looked up from germline, CDR1 is SNHLY and CDR2 is FYNNEI. Trimming shortened V by 7 bases and J by 2 bases, and 9 bases separated the two germline ends. The CDR3 has 13 residues. The CDR3 region has the DNA TGTGCCAGCAAGGACAGCGCCTACAATGAGCAGTTCTTC. This encodes CASKDSAYNEQFF.

This clone was detected only once. The chain couples TRBV5-6 to TRBJ1-2; possible D gene TRBD1, 5 bases. Trimming removed 4 bases at V and 5 bases at J, with 9 bases between. CDR3 length: 12 amino acids. CDR1 is SGHDT and CDR2 is YYEEEE in the germline V gene. The CDR3 protein is CASSPGQYGYTF. In nucleotides, the CDR3 is TGTGCCAGCAGCCCAGGACAATATGGCTACACCTTC.

This clone counts as medium-sized. The V gene is TRBV2, the J gene TRBJ1-2; D is unclear. CDR1 and CDR2 (germline): SNHLY, FYNNEI. V gave up 8 bases and J gave up 3 bases, with 10 bases separating them. The CDR3 covers 12 residues. CDR3 protein: CASSLLDYGYTF. The CDR3 DNA is TGTGCCAGCTCCCTCCTGGACTATGGCTACACCTTC.

V and J are TRBV15 and TRBJ2-2; the match to TRBD2 covers 10 bases. CDR1 and CDR2 (germline): LNHNV, YYDKDF (reference sequence). The CDR3 is 18 residues long. V shed 3 bases, J shed 4 bases, and the junction held 11 bases outside the gene matches. The CDR3 DNA is TGTGCCACCAGCAGCCCCACGGTACTAGCGGGGATCACCGGGGAGCTGTTTTTT. Its translation is CATSSPTVLAGITGELFF.

V usage is TRBV7-2 and J usage is TRBJ2-7; weak D call: TRBD1 (6 bases). V was trimmed by 1 base and J by 4 bases, leaving 14 bases between them. The germline V gene encodes CDR1 SGHTA and CDR2 FQGNSA. The length of the CDR3 is 15 residues. CDR3 protein: CASSLVSDQGYEQYF. CDR3 DNA: TGTGCCAGCAGCTTAGTTTCTGACCAGGGGTACGAGCAGTACTTC.

CDR3 nucleotide sequence: TGTGCCAGCTCACCCCCGGGACTGAAGCAAGAGACCCAGTACTTC. The encoded protein is CASSPPGLKQETQYF. This sequence joins TRBV18 and TRBJ2-5; tentative D call: TRBD2 (6 bases). The length of the CDR3 is 15 residues. Deletions cut 3 bases from V and 2 bases from J, with 13 bases between. Germline V gives CDR1 KGHSH, CDR2 LQKENI.